This T cell receptor (beta chain) was identified in a study of identical twins. The study, taken as a whole, reports: Fewer insertions characterized abundant cord blood beta clonotypes, whereas memory repertoires showed none. Sequences that were out-of-frame, alpha and twin-shared displayed an excess of low generation probability. The degree of excess twin sharing was weaker in beta out-of-frame sequences.

This clonotype has only a few counts. Its specificity is unknown. The authors used template switching to add a universal primer site and gave cDNA unique molecular identifiers. MiXCR, run by TCRdb on the 5' RACE reads, gives a single entry per CDR3 protein. The sample yields roughly 710,000 distinct CDR3 sequences, approximately 6% seen once. The CDR3 consists of 13 residues. CDR1 and CDR2 (germline): LNHDA, SQIVND (reference sequence). With V trimmed by 5 bases and J by 3 bases, 4 bases remained unmatched. This TCR was sampled from a man aged 18 to 29 in good health. The sequenced sample consisted of naive T cells sorted from blood. This chain uses TRBV19 with TRBJ2-7; 7 bases match TRBD1. CDR3: CASSARQGYEQYF. The DNA for the CDR3 is TGTGCCAGTAGTGCCCGACAGGGCTACGAGCAGTACTTC.